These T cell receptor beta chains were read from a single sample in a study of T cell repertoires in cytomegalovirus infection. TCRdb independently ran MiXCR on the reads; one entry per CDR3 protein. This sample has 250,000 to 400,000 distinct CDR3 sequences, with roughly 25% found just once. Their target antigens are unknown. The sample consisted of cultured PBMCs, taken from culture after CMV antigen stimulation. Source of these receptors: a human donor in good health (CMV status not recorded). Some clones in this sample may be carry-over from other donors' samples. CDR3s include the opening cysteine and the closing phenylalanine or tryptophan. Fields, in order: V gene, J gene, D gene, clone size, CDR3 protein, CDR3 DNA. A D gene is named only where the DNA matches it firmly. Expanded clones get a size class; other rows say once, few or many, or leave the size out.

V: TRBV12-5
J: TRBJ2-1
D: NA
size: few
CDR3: CASGRSPEQFF
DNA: TGTGCTAGTGGTCGAAGCCCGGAGCAGTTCTTC

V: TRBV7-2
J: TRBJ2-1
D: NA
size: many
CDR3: CASSLADGARGLNEQFF
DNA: TGTGCCAGCAGCTTAGCGGACGGCGCCAGGGGTCTGAATGAGCAGTTCTTC

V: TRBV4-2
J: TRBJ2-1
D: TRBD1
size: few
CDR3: CASSQAGQGANEQFF
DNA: TGTGCCAGCAGCCAAGCGGGACAGGGGGCTAATGAGCAGTTCTTC

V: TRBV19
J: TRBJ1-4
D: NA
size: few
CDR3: CASSIARGTTNEKLFF
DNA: TGTGCCAGTAGTATAGCCCGCGGAACAACTAATGAAAAACTGTTTTTT

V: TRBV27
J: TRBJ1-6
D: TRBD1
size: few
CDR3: CASSFRQGYNSPLHF
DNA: TGTGCCAGCAGTTTTCGACAGGGGTATAATTCACCCCTCCACTTT

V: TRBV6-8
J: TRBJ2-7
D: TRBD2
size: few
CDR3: CASSRLAGATSSYEQYF
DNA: TGTGCCAGCAGCAGACTAGCGGGAGCCACGAGCTCCTACGAGCAGTACTTC

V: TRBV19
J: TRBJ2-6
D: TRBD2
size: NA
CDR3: CASSTGRGRARSGANVLIF
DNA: TGTGCCAGTAGTACGGGGAGGGGCCGAGCCCGCTCTGGGGCCAACGTCCTGATTTTC

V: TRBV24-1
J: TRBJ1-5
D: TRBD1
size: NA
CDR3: CATITQGIHQPQHF
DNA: TGTGCCACCATTACACAGGGGATCCATCAGCCCCAGCATTTT

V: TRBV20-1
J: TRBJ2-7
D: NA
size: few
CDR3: CSARDLGGRSLYEQYF
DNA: TGCAGTGCTAGAGATCTAGGTGGGAGGTCTCTATACGAGCAGTACTTC

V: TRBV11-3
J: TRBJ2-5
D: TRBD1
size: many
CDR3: CASSLEGTGNRETQYF
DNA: TGTGCCAGCAGCTTAGAGGGGACAGGAAATCGAGAGACCCAGTACTTC

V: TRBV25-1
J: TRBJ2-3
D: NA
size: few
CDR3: CASSDGFTDTQYF
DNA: TGTGCCAGCAGTGATGGATTCACAGATACGCAGTATTTT

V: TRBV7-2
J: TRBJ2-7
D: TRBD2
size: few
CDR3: CASSTGGLAVWGSYEQYF
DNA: TGTGCCAGCAGCACCGGCGGACTAGCGGTTTGGGGCTCCTACGAGCAGTACTTC

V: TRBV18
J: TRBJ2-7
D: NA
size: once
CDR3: CASSPPQRNTYEQYF
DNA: TGTGCCAGCTCACCCCCACAGCGAAACACCTACGAGCAGTACTTC

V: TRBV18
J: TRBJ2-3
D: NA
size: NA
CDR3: CASSPPQSVSSDTQYF
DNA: TGTGCCAGCTCACCACCCCAAAGCGTCTCATCAGATACGCAGTATTTT

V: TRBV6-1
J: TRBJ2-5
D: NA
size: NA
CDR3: CASSEGPRHGTQYF
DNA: TGTGCCAGCAGTGAAGGACCCAGGCACGGGACCCAGTACTTC

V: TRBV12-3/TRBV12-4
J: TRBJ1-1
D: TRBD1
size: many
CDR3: CASSLGQGWSTEAFF
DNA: TGTGCCAGCAGTTTGGGACAGGGTTGGAGCACTGAAGCTTTCTTT

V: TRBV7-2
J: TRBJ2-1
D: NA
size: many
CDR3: CASSLSLPQQFF
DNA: TGTGCCAGCAGCTTATCGTTGCCTCAGCAGTTCTTC

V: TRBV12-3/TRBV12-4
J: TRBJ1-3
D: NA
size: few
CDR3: CASSSYPGRDSGNTIYF
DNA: TGTGCCAGCAGCTCATATCCCGGACGGGACTCTGGAAACACCATATATTTT

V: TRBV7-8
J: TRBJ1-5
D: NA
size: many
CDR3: CASSLTGSSNQPQHF
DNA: TGTGCCAGCAGTTTAACGGGAAGCAGCAATCAGCCCCAGCATTTT

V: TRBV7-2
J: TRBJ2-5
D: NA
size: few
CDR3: CASSYVWAETQYF
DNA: TGTGCCAGCAGCTACGTGTGGGCAGAGACCCAGTACTTC

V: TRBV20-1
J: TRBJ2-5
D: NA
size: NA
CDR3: CSARDSGRGETQYF
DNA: TGCAGTGCTAGAGATAGCGGACGGGGCGAGACCCAGTACTTC

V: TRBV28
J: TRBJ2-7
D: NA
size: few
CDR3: CASGLSRTLF
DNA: TGTGCCAGCGGGTTGTCTAGGACTCTCTTC